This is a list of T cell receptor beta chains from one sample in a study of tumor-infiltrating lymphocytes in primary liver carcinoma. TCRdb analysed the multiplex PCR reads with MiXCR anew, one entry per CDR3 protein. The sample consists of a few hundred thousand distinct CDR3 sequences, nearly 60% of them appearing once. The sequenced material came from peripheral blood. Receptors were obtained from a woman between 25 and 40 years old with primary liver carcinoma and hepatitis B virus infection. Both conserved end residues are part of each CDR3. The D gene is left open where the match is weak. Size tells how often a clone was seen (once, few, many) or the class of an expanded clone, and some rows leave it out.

CDR3 protein: CASSSPGQGAGNTEAFF
CDR3 DNA: TGTGCCAGCAGTTCGCCGGGACAGGGGGCAGGGAACACTGAAGCTTTCTTT
V gene: TRBV28
D gene: TRBD1
J gene: TRBJ1-1
clone size: NA

CDR3 protein: CASSTQVTGELLF
CDR3 DNA: TGCGCCAGCAGCACCCAGGTTACCGGGGAGCTGTTATTT
V gene: TRBV5-1
D gene: NA
J gene: TRBJ2-2
clone size: NA

CDR3 protein: CACSQGTISASYEHYF
CDR3 DNA: TGCGCCTGCAGCCAAGGAACGATTAGCGCTTCCTACGAGCATTACTTC
V gene: TRBV4-3
D gene: NA
J gene: TRBJ2-7
clone size: NA

CDR3 protein: CASSRQYPDTQYF
CDR3 DNA: TGTGCTAGCAGCCGCCAATACCCAGATACGCAGTATTTT
V gene: TRBV14
D gene: NA
J gene: TRBJ2-3
clone size: NA

CDR3 protein: CASSFGVGETQYF
CDR3 DNA: TGTGCTAGCAGCTTCGGAGTTGGAGAGACCCAGTACTTC
V gene: TRBV11-2
D gene: NA
J gene: TRBJ2-5
clone size: NA

CDR3 protein: CASSNRIPNTGELFF
CDR3 DNA: TGTGCCAGCAGTAACAGGATACCGAACACCGGGGAGCTGTTTTTT
V gene: TRBV12-3/TRBV12-4
D gene: NA
J gene: TRBJ2-2
clone size: few

CDR3 protein: CASSYSSGEAFF
CDR3 DNA: TGTGCCAGCAGTTACTCGAGTGGGGAAGCTTTCTTT
V gene: TRBV6-2/TRBV6-3
D gene: NA
J gene: TRBJ1-1
clone size: NA

CDR3 protein: CASGFHLEQFF
CDR3 DNA: TGTGCTAGTGGTTTTCATCTTGAGCAGTTCTTC
V gene: TRBV12-5
D gene: NA
J gene: TRBJ2-1
clone size: many

CDR3 protein: CAWSVKHRNEQFF
CDR3 DNA: TGTGCCTGGAGTGTAAAGCACCGCAATGAGCAGTTCTTC
V gene: TRBV30
D gene: NA
J gene: TRBJ2-1
clone size: NA

CDR3 protein: CAASRTDGGVLFF
CDR3 DNA: TGTGCCGCCAGCAGGACCGACGGCGGGGTGCTGTTTTTT
V gene: TRBV15
D gene: NA
J gene: TRBJ2-2
clone size: NA

CDR3 protein: CASSLRGDEQFF
CDR3 DNA: TGTGCCAGCAGTTTACGGGGGGATGAGCAGTTCTTC
V gene: TRBV12-3/TRBV12-4
D gene: TRBD2
J gene: TRBJ2-1
clone size: many

CDR3 protein: CASSLLAPLSSYEQFF
CDR3 DNA: TGTGCCAGCAGTCTACTCGCCCCTCTTAGTTCTTATGAGCAGTTCTTC
V gene: TRBV6-6
D gene: NA
J gene: TRBJ2-1
clone size: few

CDR3 protein: CSVESVQGYEQYF
CDR3 DNA: TGCAGCGTTGAAAGTGTCCAGGGCTACGAGCAGTACTTC
V gene: TRBV29-1
D gene: NA
J gene: TRBJ2-7
clone size: many

CDR3 protein: CASSFKIGQGVPAEQYF
CDR3 DNA: TGTGCCAGCAGCTTTAAAATAGGACAGGGGGTCCCGGCGGAGCAGTACTTC
V gene: TRBV5-6
D gene: TRBD1
J gene: TRBJ2-7
clone size: few

CDR3 protein: CASGVRLESYEQYF
CDR3 DNA: TGTGCCAGCGGGGTCAGATTAGAGTCCTACGAGCAGTACTTC
V gene: TRBV12-3/TRBV12-4
D gene: NA
J gene: TRBJ2-7
clone size: NA

CDR3 protein: CASSRVLEEQFF
CDR3 DNA: TGTGCCAGCAGCCGCGTTCTGGAGGAGCAGTTCTTC
V gene: TRBV28
D gene: NA
J gene: TRBJ2-1
clone size: few

CDR3 protein: CAWSPAATSGGGNEQFF
CDR3 DNA: TGTGCCTGGAGCCCGGCGGCGACTAGCGGGGGGGGGAATGAGCAGTTCTTC
V gene: TRBV30
D gene: TRBD2
J gene: TRBJ2-1
clone size: NA

CDR3 protein: CASSLTAGDYEQYF
CDR3 DNA: TGCGCCAGCAGCTTGACGGCTGGTGATTACGAGCAGTACTTC
V gene: TRBV5-1
D gene: NA
J gene: TRBJ2-7
clone size: NA

CDR3 protein: CASSLNSGSSGELFF
CDR3 DNA: TGTGCCAGCAGCTTAAATAGCGGGAGCTCCGGGGAGCTGTTTTTT
V gene: TRBV11-2
D gene: TRBD2
J gene: TRBJ2-2
clone size: NA

CDR3 protein: CASRQEWGYNEQFF
CDR3 DNA: TGTGCCAGCAGGCAGGAATGGGGGTACAATGAGCAGTTCTTC
V gene: TRBV4-2
D gene: NA
J gene: TRBJ2-1
clone size: many

CDR3 protein: CGSTPRTSATIVNEQFF
CDR3 DNA: TGTGGCAGCACCCCCCGAACTTCAGCGACGATAGTAAATGAGCAGTTCTTC
V gene: TRBV12-3/TRBV12-4
D gene: NA
J gene: TRBJ2-1
clone size: once

CDR3 protein: CTSSYGPRNNSPLHF
CDR3 DNA: TGTACCAGCAGCTATGGACCCCGGAACAATTCACCCCTCCACTTT
V gene: TRBV11-1
D gene: NA
J gene: TRBJ1-6
clone size: NA